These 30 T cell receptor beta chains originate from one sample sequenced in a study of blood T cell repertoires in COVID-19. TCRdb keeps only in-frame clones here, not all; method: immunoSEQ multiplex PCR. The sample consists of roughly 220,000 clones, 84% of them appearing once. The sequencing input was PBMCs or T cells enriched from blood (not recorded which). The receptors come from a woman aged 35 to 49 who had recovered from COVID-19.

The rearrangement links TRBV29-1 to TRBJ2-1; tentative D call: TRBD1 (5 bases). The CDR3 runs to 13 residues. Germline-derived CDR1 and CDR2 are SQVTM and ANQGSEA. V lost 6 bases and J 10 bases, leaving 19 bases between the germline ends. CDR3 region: CSVPFQGIREQFF. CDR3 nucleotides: TGCAGCGTGCCCTTTCAGGGAATCCGAGAGCAGTTCTTC.

CDR3 loop: CASSQDGLSYEQYF. In DNA form, the CDR3 reads TGCGCCAGCAGCCAAGATGGACTCAGCTACGAGCAGTACTTC. The rearrangement joins TRBV4-1 to TRBJ2-7; tentatively, D is TRBD2 (5 bases). Trimming left V 0 bases short and J 3 bases short, with 9 bases between. This CDR3 comprises 14 residues. Germline V gene data show CDR1 as MGHRA and CDR2 as YSYEKL.

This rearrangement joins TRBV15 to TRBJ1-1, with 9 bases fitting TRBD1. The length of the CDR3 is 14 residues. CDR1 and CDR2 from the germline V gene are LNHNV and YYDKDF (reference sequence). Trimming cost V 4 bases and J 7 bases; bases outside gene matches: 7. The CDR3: CATSTGQGVVEAFF. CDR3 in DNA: TGTGCCACCAGCACGGGACAGGGAGTAGTTGAAGCTTTCTTT.

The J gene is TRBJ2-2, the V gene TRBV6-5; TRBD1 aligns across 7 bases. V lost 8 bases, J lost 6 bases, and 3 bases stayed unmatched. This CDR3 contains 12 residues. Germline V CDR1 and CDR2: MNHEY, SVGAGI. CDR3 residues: CASLGTAGELFF. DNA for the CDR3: TGTGCCAGCCTTGGGACAGCCGGGGAGCTGTTTTTT.

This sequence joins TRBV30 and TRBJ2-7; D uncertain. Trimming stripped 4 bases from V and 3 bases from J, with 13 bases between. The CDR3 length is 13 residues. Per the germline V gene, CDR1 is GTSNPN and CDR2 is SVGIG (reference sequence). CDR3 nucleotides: TGTGCCTGGACCCGCTTATCAGGCTACGAGCAGTACTTC. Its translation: CAWTRLSGYEQYF.

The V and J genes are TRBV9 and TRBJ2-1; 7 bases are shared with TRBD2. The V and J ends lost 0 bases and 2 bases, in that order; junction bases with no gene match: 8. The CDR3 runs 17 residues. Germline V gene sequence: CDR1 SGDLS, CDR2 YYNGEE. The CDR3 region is CASSVGGGRVAYNEQFF. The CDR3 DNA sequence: TGTGCCAGCAGCGTAGGCGGCGGGAGAGTTGCCTACAATGAGCAGTTCTTC.

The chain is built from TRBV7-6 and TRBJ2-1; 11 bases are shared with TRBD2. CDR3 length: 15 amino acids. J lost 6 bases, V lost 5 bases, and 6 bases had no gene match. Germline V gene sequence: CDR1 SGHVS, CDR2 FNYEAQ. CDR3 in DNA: TGTGCCAGCAGCCCCGGGACTAGCGGTGCCAATGAGCAGTTCTTC. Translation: CASSPGTSGANEQFF.

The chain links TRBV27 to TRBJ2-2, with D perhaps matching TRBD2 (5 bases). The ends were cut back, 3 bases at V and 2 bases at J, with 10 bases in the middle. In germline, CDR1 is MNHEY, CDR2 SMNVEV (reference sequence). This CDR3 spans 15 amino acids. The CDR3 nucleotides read TGTGCCAGCAGTTTGGTGGGAGCCAACACCGGGGAGCTGTTTTTT. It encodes CASSLVGANTGELFF.

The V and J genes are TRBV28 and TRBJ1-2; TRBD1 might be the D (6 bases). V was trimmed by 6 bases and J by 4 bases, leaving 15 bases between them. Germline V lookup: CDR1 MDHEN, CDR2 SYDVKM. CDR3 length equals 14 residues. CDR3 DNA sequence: TGTGCCAGCAGCTTACGACAGGTCCTCTATGGCTACACCTTC. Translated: CASSLRQVLYGYTF.

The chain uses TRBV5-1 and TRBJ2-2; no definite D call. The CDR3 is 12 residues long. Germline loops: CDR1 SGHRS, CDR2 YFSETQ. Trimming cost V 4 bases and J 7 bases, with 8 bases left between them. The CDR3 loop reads CASSTRGGELFF. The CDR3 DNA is TGCGCCAGCAGCACCCGAGGCGGGGAGCTGTTTTTT.

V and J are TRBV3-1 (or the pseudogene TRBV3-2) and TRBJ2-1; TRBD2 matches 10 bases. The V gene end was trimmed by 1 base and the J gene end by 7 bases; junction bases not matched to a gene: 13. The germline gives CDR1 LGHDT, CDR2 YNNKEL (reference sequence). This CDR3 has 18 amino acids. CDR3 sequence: CASSQVRLAGDRENEQFF. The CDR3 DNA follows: TGTGCCAGCAGCCAAGTTAGGCTAGCGGGAGACCGGGAGAATGAGCAGTTCTTC.

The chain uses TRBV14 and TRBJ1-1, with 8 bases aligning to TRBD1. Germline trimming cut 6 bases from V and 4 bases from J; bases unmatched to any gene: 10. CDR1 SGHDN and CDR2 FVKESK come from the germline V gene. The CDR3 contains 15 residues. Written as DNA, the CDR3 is TGTGCCAGCAGTCGTCGGACAGGGAGGGGCACTGAAGCTTTCTTT. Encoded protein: CASSRRTGRGTEAFF.

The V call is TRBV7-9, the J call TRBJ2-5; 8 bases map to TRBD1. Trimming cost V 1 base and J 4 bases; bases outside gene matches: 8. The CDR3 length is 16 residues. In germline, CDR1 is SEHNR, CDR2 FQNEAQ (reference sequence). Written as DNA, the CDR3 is TGTGCCAGCAGCTTAGACCTCCCAGGGGGCTTAGAGACCCAGTACTTC. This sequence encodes CASSLDLPGGLETQYF.

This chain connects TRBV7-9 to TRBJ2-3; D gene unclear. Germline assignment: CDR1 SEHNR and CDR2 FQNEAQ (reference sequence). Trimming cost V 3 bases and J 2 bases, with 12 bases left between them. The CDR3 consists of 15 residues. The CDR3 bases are TGTGCCAGCAGCTTTGGCGCAGGAAACACAGATACGCAGTATTTT. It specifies CASSFGAGNTDTQYF.

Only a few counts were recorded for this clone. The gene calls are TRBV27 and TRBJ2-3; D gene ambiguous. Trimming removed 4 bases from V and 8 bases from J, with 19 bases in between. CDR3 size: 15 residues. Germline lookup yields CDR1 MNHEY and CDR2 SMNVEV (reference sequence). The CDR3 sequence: CASSYPSDPTGTQYF. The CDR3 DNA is TGTGCCAGCAGTTACCCCAGCGACCCCACGGGTACGCAGTATTTT.

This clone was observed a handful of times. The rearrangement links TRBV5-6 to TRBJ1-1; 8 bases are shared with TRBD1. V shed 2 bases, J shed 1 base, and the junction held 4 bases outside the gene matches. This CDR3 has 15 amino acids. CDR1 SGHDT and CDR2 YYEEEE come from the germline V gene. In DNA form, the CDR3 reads TGTGCCAGCAGCTTTATTGGGACAGGGAACACTGAAGCTTTCTTT. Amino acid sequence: CASSFIGTGNTEAFF.

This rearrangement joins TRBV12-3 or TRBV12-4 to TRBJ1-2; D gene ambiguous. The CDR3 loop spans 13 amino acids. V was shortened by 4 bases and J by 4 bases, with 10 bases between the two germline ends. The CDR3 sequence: CASSSSFSYGYTF. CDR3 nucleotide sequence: TGTGCCAGCAGTTCAAGCTTTTCCTATGGCTACACCTTC.

The CDR3: CASSPSGADRRYSNQPQHF. DNA of the CDR3: TGTGCCAGCAGCCCGTCGGGTGCAGACCGACGATATAGCAATCAGCCCCAGCATTTT. V is TRBV5-6 and J is TRBJ1-5; no firm D call. There are 19 residues in the CDR3. Germline lookup yields CDR1 SGHDT and CDR2 YYEEEE. The V gene lost 4 bases and the J gene lost 0 bases, with 23 bases spanning the gap.

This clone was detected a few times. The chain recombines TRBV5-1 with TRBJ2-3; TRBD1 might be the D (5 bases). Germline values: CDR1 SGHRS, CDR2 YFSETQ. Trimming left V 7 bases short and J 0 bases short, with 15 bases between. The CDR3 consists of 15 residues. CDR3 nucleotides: TGCGCCAGCGGACAAGTGGGTCCCAGCACAGATACGCAGTATTTT. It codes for CASGQVGPSTDTQYF.

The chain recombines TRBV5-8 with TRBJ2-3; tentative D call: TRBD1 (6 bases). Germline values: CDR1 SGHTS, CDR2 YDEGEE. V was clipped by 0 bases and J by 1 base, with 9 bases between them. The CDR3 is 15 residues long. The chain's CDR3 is CASSLAGVGTDTQYF. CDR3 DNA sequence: TGTGCCAGCAGCTTGGCAGGGGTCGGCACAGATACGCAGTATTTT.

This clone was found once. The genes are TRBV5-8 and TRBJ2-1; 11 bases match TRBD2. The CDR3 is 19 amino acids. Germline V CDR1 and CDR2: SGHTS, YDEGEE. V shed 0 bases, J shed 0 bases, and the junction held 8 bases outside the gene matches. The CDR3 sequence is CASSLGGTSGRPSYNEQFF. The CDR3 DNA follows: TGTGCCAGCAGCTTGGGGGGGACTAGCGGTCGCCCCTCCTACAATGAGCAGTTCTTC.

Here the CDR3 reads CASSLRGSGTGELFF. In DNA, the CDR3 is TGTGCCAGCAGCTTGCGCGGGAGTGGAACCGGGGAGCTGTTTTTT. The chain couples TRBV7-3 to TRBJ2-2; 7 nucleotides align to TRBD2. The CDR3 covers 15 residues. V shed 3 bases, J shed 5 bases, and the junction held 6 bases outside the gene matches. Germline V lookup: CDR1 SGHTA, CDR2 FQGTGA.

DNA for the CDR3: TGTGCCAGCAGCCCGGGACGGGGGGGACAAGAGACCCAGTACTTC. Amino acids: CASSPGRGGQETQYF. V usage is TRBV28 and J usage is TRBJ2-5; 8 bases match TRBD2. Losses at the gene ends were 6 bases for V and 2 bases for J; bases not matched to a gene: 8. The CDR3 loop spans 15 amino acids. The germline V gene encodes CDR1 MDHEN and CDR2 SYDVKM.

In DNA form, the CDR3 reads TGTGCCAGCAGATACGGGACAGGGGGCGCAGACACTGAAGCTTTCTTT. Protein product: CASRYGTGGADTEAFF. The chain combines TRBV11-3 with TRBJ1-1, with 12 bases fitting TRBD1. The length of the CDR3 is 16 residues. Per the germline V gene, CDR1 is SGHNT and CDR2 is YENEEA. V shed 6 bases, J shed 3 bases, and the junction held 8 bases outside the gene matches.

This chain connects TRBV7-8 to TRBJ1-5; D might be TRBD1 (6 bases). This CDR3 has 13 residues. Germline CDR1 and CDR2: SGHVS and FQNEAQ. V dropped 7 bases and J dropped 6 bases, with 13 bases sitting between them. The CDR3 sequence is CASTSGEFQPQHF. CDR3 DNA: TGTGCCAGCACTTCAGGGGAATTTCAGCCCCAGCATTTT.

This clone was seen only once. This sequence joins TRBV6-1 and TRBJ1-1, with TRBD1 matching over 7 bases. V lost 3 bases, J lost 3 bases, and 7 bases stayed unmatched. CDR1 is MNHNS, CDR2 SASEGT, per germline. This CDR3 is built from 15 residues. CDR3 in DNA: TGTGCCAGCAGTGACACGTACAGGGGTTACACTGAAGCTTTCTTT. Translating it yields CASSDTYRGYTEAFF.

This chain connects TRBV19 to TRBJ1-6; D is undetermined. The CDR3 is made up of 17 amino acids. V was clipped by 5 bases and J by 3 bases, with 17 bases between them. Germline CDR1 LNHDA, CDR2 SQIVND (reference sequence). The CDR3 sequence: CASSYGEGYGYNSPLHF. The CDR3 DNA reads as TGTGCCAGTAGTTACGGTGAGGGCTACGGCTATAATTCACCCCTCCACTTT.

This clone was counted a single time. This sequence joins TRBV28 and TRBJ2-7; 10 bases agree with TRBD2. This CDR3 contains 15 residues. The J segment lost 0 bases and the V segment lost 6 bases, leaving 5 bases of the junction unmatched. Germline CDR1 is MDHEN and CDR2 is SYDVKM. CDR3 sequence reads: CASSETSGYSYEQYV. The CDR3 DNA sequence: TGTGCCAGCAGCGAGACTAGCGGGTACTCCTACGAGCAGTACGTC.

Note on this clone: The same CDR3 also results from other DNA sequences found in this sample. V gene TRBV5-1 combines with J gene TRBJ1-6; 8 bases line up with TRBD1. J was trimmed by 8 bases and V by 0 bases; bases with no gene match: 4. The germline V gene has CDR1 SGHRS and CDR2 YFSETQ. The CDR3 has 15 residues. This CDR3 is CASSLAGQGYSPLHF. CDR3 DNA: TGCGCCAGCAGCTTGGCTGGACAGGGCTATTCACCCCTCCACTTT.

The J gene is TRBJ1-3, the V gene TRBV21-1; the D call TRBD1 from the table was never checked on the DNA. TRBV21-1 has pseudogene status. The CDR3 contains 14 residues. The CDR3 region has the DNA TGTGCCAGCAGACAGGGCCCTCCTGGAAACACCATATATTTT. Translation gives CASRQGPPGNTIYF.